A selection of T cell receptor beta chains follows, all from one sample in a study of T-cell memory formation after mild COVID-19. TCRdb called the 5' RACE reads again in MiXCR, with one record for every CDR3 protein. This table has 200,000 to 250,000 distinct CDR3 sequences, approximately 10% appearing once. Sequencing was carried out using PBMCs or a T cell subset sorted from them (not recorded which). These receptor sequences come from a man between 18 and 35 years old who had mild COVID-19 (a few samples of this study predate the infection). Cell type and time point are not known. The CDR3 runs from the conserved cysteine through the conserved F or W. Expanded clones get a size class; other rows say once, few or many, or leave the size out.

few	TRBV4-1	TRBJ2-1	CASSLGSLNEQFF
-	TRBV5-6	TRBJ1-5	CASSQTGGEFSNQPQHF
few	TRBV2	TRBJ1-1	CASSVMAGWNTEAFF
few	TRBV7-2	TRBJ2-2	CASSLARGQGYTGELFF
few	TRBV7-3	TRBJ2-4	CASSSVGQENIQYF
many	TRBV7-2	TRBJ1-3	CASSPRALVSGNTIYF
-	TRBV7-2	TRBJ2-2	CASSTYTGELFF
few	TRBV5-1	TRBJ2-5	CASSSDSTGPETQYF
few	TRBV29-1	TRBJ1-1	CSVGLLKGGTEAFF
many	TRBV5-1	TRBJ2-3	CASSRTSGATDTQYF
-	TRBV12-3/TRBV12-4	TRBJ2-2	CASSQRQGGYTGELFF
-	TRBV12-3/TRBV12-4	TRBJ1-5	CASSFNRGPEQPQHF
few	TRBV15	TRBJ1-1	CATVGYGTEAFF
-	TRBV7-6	TRBJ1-3	CASSTQGVLSGNTIYF
few	TRBV7-9	TRBJ1-1	CASSVVSGATEAFF
few	TRBV9	TRBJ2-2	CASSITGSTGELFF
-	TRBV6-5	TRBJ2-1	CASSGAGLYNEQFF
-	TRBV4-2	TRBJ2-3	CASSPGPGEKDTQYF
-	TRBV20-1	TRBJ1-2	CSARQRGQVIGGYTF
-	TRBV5-5	TRBJ1-1	CASSFSPGTGFEAFF
-	TRBV7-9	TRBJ2-2	CASSSSELGATGELFF
-	TRBV18	TRBJ1-6	CASSPTSGDSPLHF
-	TRBV6-6	TRBJ1-4	CASSPTGLRHEKLFF
few	TRBV4-3	TRBJ2-1	CASSQGTSGGWEQFF
few	TRBV11-2	TRBJ1-6	CASSSRGGPSPLHF
-	TRBV5-1	TRBJ2-5	CASSDTWAQETQYF
-	TRBV20-1	TRBJ1-2	CSASRTGGYTF
-	TRBV9	TRBJ1-2	CASSSPKVLKGANYGYTF
few	TRBV20-1	TRBJ2-3	CSASRRGAHSSTDTQYF
-	TRBV12-3/TRBV12-4	TRBJ1-5	CASSFRQSNQPQHF
few	TRBV6-5	TRBJ1-2	CASSYWPENYGYTF
many	TRBV5-1	TRBJ1-6	CASSYTGPSYNSPLHF
many	TRBV4-1	TRBJ2-1	CASSQGPLIGGTDNEQFF
few	TRBV29-1	TRBJ1-2	CSVVTSGTVNYGYTF
-	TRBV7-2	TRBJ1-4	CASSPQGGEEKLFF
-	TRBV4-3	TRBJ2-7	CASSPNRQGSHEQYF
many	TRBV3-1	TRBJ2-1	CASQTGDGNYNEQFF
few	TRBV4-3	TRBJ2-3	CASSRGAGGDTDTQYF
-	TRBV7-2	TRBJ1-2	CASSYLTWGLPKGYTF
few	TRBV7-2	TRBJ1-2	CASSLSKGQGVYGYTF
-	TRBV11-2	TRBJ1-6	CASSYSQGFRRGPNSPLHF
few	TRBV14	TRBJ2-7	CASSRRLAGVSYEQYF
few	TRBV7-6	TRBJ2-3	CASRGRGQVTDTQYF
medium-sized	TRBV5-1	TRBJ2-7	CASSLAVGIYEQYF
-	TRBV2	TRBJ1-1	CASSEDGVNTEAFF
-	TRBV7-6	TRBJ1-5	CASSLTGDDQPQHF
-	TRBV15	TRBJ1-1	CATSRVRGAGTEAFF
-	TRBV7-8	TRBJ1-2	CASSRGTGSPYGYTF
once	TRBV7-2	TRBJ2-2	CASSLGAVTNTGELFF
-	TRBV4-2	TRBJ1-5	CASSQDREQPQHF
few	TRBV7-3	TRBJ1-5	CASSTTGNLNQPQHF
-	TRBV4-2	TRBJ2-3	CASSQVVSGHGTQYF
few	TRBV5-1	TRBJ1-1	CASSLWDSLMNTEAFF